The rows below give T cell receptor beta chains drawn from one sample of a study of memory CD4+ T cells and cytomegalovirus serostatus. The data were produced by immunoSEQ multiplex PCR, yet TCRdb's version contains in-frame clones alone and is incomplete. The sample lists 55,000 to 80,000 clones, about 80% occurring once. Sequencing was carried out using memory CD4+ T cells from blood. The receptors stem from an adult in good health and CMV-seropositive. Each CDR3 is given without its conserved first and last residue.

length | J | V | CDR3
14 | TRBJ2-5 | TRBV10-3 | AISDPPGGLQETQY
16 | TRBJ2-3 | TRBV28 | ASSSFRLVERVSDTQY
9 | TRBJ2-3 | TRBV2 | ASSRADTQY
8 | TRBJ1-1 | TRBV10-1 | ASSGAEAF
10 | TRBJ2-5 | TRBV29-1 | SVRQVQETQY
13 | TRBJ1-2 | TRBV6-6 | ASSYRKDPPGGYT
11 | TRBJ1-1 | TRBV28 | ASTSDGNTEAF
17 | TRBJ1-5 | TRBV12-5 | ASGLSIDRQGGSNQPQH
13 | TRBJ1-6 | TRBV5-6 | ASSLVGGDGSPLH
12 | TRBJ2-7 | TRBV7-9 | ASSGRGRGYEQY
14 | TRBJ1-1 | TRBV10-1 | ASSESQGVLNTEAF
11 | TRBJ1-4 | TRBV10-3 | AISPKKGEKLF
11 | TRBJ2-5 | TRBV28 | ASNQDRAETQY
11 | TRBJ2-3 | TRBV19 | ASSNMIRDTQY
14 | TRBJ1-1 | TRBV18 | ASSPETANLGTEAF
11 | TRBJ2-6 | TRBV6-5 | ASRGEGANVLT
11 | TRBJ2-5 | TRBV7-2 | ASSLARQETQY